This entry lists 20 T cell receptor beta chains sequenced from one sample in a study of T cells after yellow fever vaccination. TCRdb redid the calling of the 5' RACE reads with MiXCR, one entry per CDR3 protein. The sample contains about 340,000 distinct CDR3 sequences, 9.5% to 15% of which appear only once. Sample: CD4+ T cells sorted from PBMCs, taken 15 days after the yellow fever booster vaccination. The receptors were sampled from a man younger than 30 who received the YFV17D yellow fever vaccine.

This clonotype was seen a handful of times. V usage is TRBV7-6 and J usage is TRBJ2-5; D is unclear. The CDR3 consists of 13 residues. CDR1 and CDR2 (germline): SGHVS, FNYEAQ. With 0 bases removed from V and 2 bases from J, the gap between germline ends came to 4 bases. The CDR3 sequence: CASSLAMQETQYF. Here the CDR3 DNA reads TGTGCCAGCAGCTTAGCAATGCAAGAGACCCAGTACTTC.

This clonotype has only a few counts. The chain has TRBV7-9 and TRBJ1-4; no clear D gene. This CDR3 is built from 15 residues. The germline CDR1 and CDR2 sequences are SEHNR and FQNEAQ (reference sequence). V lost 1 base and J 3 bases, leaving 9 bases between the germline ends. CDR3 nucleotides: TGTGCCAGCAGCTTAGATGGGGTCTCTAATGAAAAACTGTTTTTT. Encoded protein: CASSLDGVSNEKLFF.

This clonotype was picked up one time. The chain uses TRBV7-3 and TRBJ1-3; D is uncertain. The CDR3 length is 13 residues. Deletions cut 3 bases from V and 4 bases from J, with 7 bases between. The germline V gene encodes CDR1 SGHTA and CDR2 FQGTGA. As DNA, the CDR3 is TGTGCCAGCAGCTTGCAGCGCGGAAACACCATATATTTT. Its protein is CASSLQRGNTIYF.

This clonotype was picked up a small number of times. V is TRBV24-1 and J is TRBJ2-3, with TRBD2 as a possible D gene (6 bases). CDR1 KGHDR and CDR2 SFDVKD come from the germline V gene. The ends were cut back, 2 bases at V and 8 bases at J, with 16 bases in the middle. The CDR3 loop spans 15 amino acids. The DNA for the CDR3 is TGTGCCACCAGTGATTCTCGGATCGGGGGATTTACGCAGTATTTT. Translating gives CATSDSRIGGFTQYF.

This clonotype occurred a few times. The chain has TRBV7-3 and TRBJ1-2, with a tentative D call TRBD1 (5 bases). Germline V lookup: CDR1 SGHTA, CDR2 FQGTGA. The V end was cut by 1 base, the J end by 6 bases, with 15 bases between. CDR3 length: 15 amino acids. The CDR3 DNA follows: TGTGCCAGCAGCTTAAGTTTTAAACAGGATGATGGCTACACCTTC. It codes for CASSLSFKQDDGYTF.

The CDR3 sequence is CASSSRRTADNEKLFF. The CDR3 DNA follows: TGTGCCAGCAGCAGCCGAAGGACAGCTGATAATGAAAAACTGTTTTTT. This sequence joins TRBV6-5 and TRBJ1-4, with D tentatively TRBD1 (6 bases). The CDR3 sequence is 16 residues long. Germline CDR1 MNHEY, CDR2 SVGAGI. Trimming took 6 bases from V and 4 from J, leaving 18 bases between them.

J is TRBJ2-1 and V is TRBV28; D gene uncertain. CDR3 length: 15 residues. CDR1 MDHEN and CDR2 SYDVKM come from the germline V gene. Trimming took off 6 bases at V and 2 bases at J, with 14 bases between the two ends. Here the CDR3 reads CASRSALTPYNEQFF. The CDR3 DNA follows: TGTGCCAGCAGAAGCGCTCTGACCCCCTACAATGAGCAGTTCTTC.

The J gene is TRBJ2-4, the V gene TRBV4-2; 7 bases match TRBD2. The CDR3 length is 15 residues. J lost 4 bases, V lost 2 bases, and 5 bases had no gene match. CDR1 is LGHNA and CDR2 is YNFKEQ in the germline V gene. CDR3 amino acids: CASSQSGDTKNIQYF. In DNA form, the CDR3 reads TGTGCCAGCAGCCAAAGCGGGGATACTAAAAACATTCAGTACTTC.

This clonotype has more than one count but fewer than ten. The chain is built from TRBV4-3 and TRBJ2-3; TRBD2 aligns across 13 bases. Germline values: CDR1 LGHNA, CDR2 YSLEER. CDR3 length equals 16 residues. The ends lost 0 bases at V and 9 bases at J; junction bases unmatched: 6. Here the CDR3 DNA reads TGCGCCAGCAGCCAAGATACTAGCGGGGGGGGCGAAACGCAGTATTTT. Protein product: CASSQDTSGGGETQYF.

This clonotype has ten or more counts. The chain is built from TRBV11-2 and TRBJ1-4; a possible D gene is TRBD1 (5 bases). V dropped 4 bases and J dropped 5 bases, with 11 bases sitting between them. CDR1 and CDR2 from the germline V gene are SGHAT and FQNNGV. The CDR3 sequence is 14 residues long. The CDR3 region is CASSSREINEKLFF. CDR3 coding DNA: TGTGCCAGCAGCTCCAGGGAGATAAATGAAAAACTGTTTTTT.

In this sample, this clonotype turned up many times. The rearrangement uses TRBV6-6 and TRBJ2-3, with a weak D call TRBD1 (5 bases). The CDR3 loop spans 15 amino acids. CDR1 and CDR2 (germline): MNHNY, SVGAGI (reference sequence). V was trimmed by 0 bases and J by 0 bases, leaving 7 bases between them. CDR3 bases: TGTGCCAGCAGTTACTCGTCAGGGAGCACAGATACGCAGTATTTT. Amino acid sequence: CASSYSSGSTDTQYF.

This clonotype was counted ten times or more. This sequence joins TRBV6-2 or TRBV6-3 and TRBJ2-7; maybe TRBD1 (5 bases). CDR3 length: 17 amino acids. Trimming left V 2 bases short and J 0 bases short, with 17 bases between. Germline-derived CDR1 and CDR2 are MNHEY and SVGEGT. The CDR3: CASSYLLGQPLSYEQYF. The CDR3 DNA follows: TGTGCCAGCAGTTACCTTCTGGGGCAGCCTCTCTCCTACGAGCAGTACTTC.

This chain uses TRBV12-3 or TRBV12-4 with TRBJ2-2; unclear D gene. The CDR3 length is 14 residues. V lost 7 bases and J 0 bases, leaving 9 bases between the germline ends. The CDR3 spells CASNPRANTGELFF. Written as DNA, the CDR3 is TGTGCCAGCAACCCTCGGGCGAACACCGGGGAGCTGTTTTTT.

The chain employs TRBV3-1 and TRBJ2-3; D may match TRBD1 or TRBD2 (5 bases each). CDR3 length equals 14 residues. The V end was cut by 4 bases, the J end by 4 bases, with 12 bases between. Per germline, CDR1 LGHDT and CDR2 YNNKEL (reference sequence). CDR3 residues: CASSPQGASDTQYF. Written as DNA, the CDR3 is TGTGCCAGCAGCCCCCAGGGAGCTTCAGATACGCAGTATTTT.

Only a few counts were recorded for this clonotype. The chain is built from TRBV6-2 or TRBV6-3 and TRBJ2-2; perhaps D is TRBD1 or TRBD2 (5 bases each). The length of the CDR3 is 14 residues. Trimming stripped 6 bases from V and 5 bases from J, with 13 bases between. In germline, CDR1 is MNHEY, CDR2 SVGEGT. The CDR3, as DNA: TGTGCCAGCAGGGACTTCAGGGTAACCGGGGAGCTGTTTTTT. This translates into CASRDFRVTGELFF.

A few counts support this clonotype. The chain couples TRBV5-6 to TRBJ1-2; D is uncertain. Germline V lookup: CDR1 SGHDT, CDR2 YYEEEE. The CDR3 is made up of 16 amino acids. V dropped 0 bases and J dropped 4 bases, with 16 bases sitting between them. The CDR3 DNA sequence: TGTGCCAGCAGCTTGGTGGAACAGCGCACCACCTATGGCTACACCTTC. It encodes CASSLVEQRTTYGYTF.

The rearrangement joins TRBV20-1 to TRBJ1-4; TRBD1 agrees at 8 bases. The V gene end was trimmed by 0 bases and the J gene end by 7 bases; junction bases not matched to a gene: 7. The length of the CDR3 is 15 residues. Germline V gives CDR1 DFQATT, CDR2 SNEGSKA (reference sequence). The CDR3 DNA sequence: TGCAGTGCTAGAGATTCCAGGGGGCGAGGTGAAAAACTGTTTTTT. It codes for CSARDSRGRGEKLFF.

The chain joins TRBV5-1 to TRBJ1-2; TRBD1 aligns across 7 bases. Unmatched junction bases numbered 12, after V lost 3 bases and J lost 7 bases. The CDR3 loop spans 15 amino acids. In germline, CDR1 is SGHRS, CDR2 YFSETQ. In nucleotides, the CDR3 is TGCGCCAGCAGCTCCGGGACAGCCGCCTATGGTGGCTACACCTTC. Translated, it gives CASSSGTAAYGGYTF.

This clonotype has just a few counts. The chain couples TRBV24-1 to TRBJ2-3; D assignment may be TRBD1 or TRBD2 (5 bases each). Trimming removed 5 bases from V and 0 bases from J, with 14 bases in between. Germline assignment: CDR1 KGHDR and CDR2 SFDVKD. This CDR3 has 16 residues. The CDR3 sequence: CATSGSGATSTDTQYF. The CDR3 nucleotides read TGTGCCACCAGTGGGTCCGGGGCAACTAGCACAGATACGCAGTATTTT.

The genes are TRBV18 and TRBJ1-1, with D unresolved. The CDR3 contains 13 residues. Germline CDR1 reads KGHSH; CDR2 reads LQKENI. Trimming took off 6 bases at V and 5 bases at J, with 13 bases between the two ends. CDR3 in DNA: TGTGCCAGCTCCCCCCCGGGGAGGACTGAAGCTTTCTTT. Translating gives CASSPPGRTEAFF.